This T cell receptor (beta chain) was retrieved from a study of identical twins. Broader study findings: There was an excess of low generation probability in the out-of-frame alpha sequences that twins shared. Insertions were fewer in abundant cord blood beta clonotypes, whereas memory repertoires showed none of this pattern. Out-of-frame beta sequences exhibited a weaker degree of excess twin sharing.

The CDR3 runs to 13 residues. Germline loops: CDR1 DFQATT, CDR2 SNEGSKA (reference sequence). As for this clonotype: Antigen specificity is unknown.

A universal primer site was incorporated via template switching, and the cDNA contained unique molecular identifiers. TCRdb passed the 5' RACE reads through MiXCR, listing each CDR3 protein once. The sample lists about 1.7 million distinct CDR3 sequences, about 32% occurring once. The source material was cord blood. The V gene is TRBV20-1, the J gene TRBJ2-7, with D unclear. The J call may be faulty, since TRBJ2-5 better matches the DNA end. The receptor's source is a newborn girl in good health. Here the CDR3 DNA reads TGCAGTGCTCTAACCCCCCAAAAGGAGACCCAGTACTTC. This gives the protein CSALTPQKETQYF.